The 30 T cell receptor beta chains below come from one sample, sequenced in a study of regulatory T cells in long-lasting Graves disease. CDR3 regions were amplified by Arm-PCR using iRepertoire HTBI primers to build TCR beta libraries. TCRdb reanalysed the multiplex PCR reads using MiXCR and keeps one entry per CDR3 protein. The sample lists 500,000 or so distinct CDR3 sequences; around 16% were seen once. Time point of the sample: newly diagnosed GD, antithyroid drugs for less than 3 months. RNA extracted from PBMCs served as the sequencing template. The same sample was also used in a study of T cells in Graves' hyperthyroidism and ophthalmopathy.

This specimen was peripheral blood mononuclear cells (PBMCs), taken at new diagnosis, from a patient treated with antithyroid drugs. Source of these receptors: a man in his forties with Graves disease.

CDR3 residues: CASSPQTGWDEQFF. In DNA form, the CDR3 reads TGTGCCAGCAGTCCCCAAACAGGGTGGGATGAGCAGTTCTTC. This chain connects TRBV12-3 or TRBV12-4 to TRBJ2-1, with TRBD1 as a possible D gene (6 bases). V was trimmed by 5 bases and J by 8 bases, leaving 16 bases between them. This CDR3 comprises 14 residues.

This clonotype was recorded a few times. The chain is built from TRBV5-1 and TRBJ2-1, with 8 bases lining up with TRBD1. CDR1 is SGHRS and CDR2 is YFSETQ in the germline V gene. This CDR3 region has 13 residues. Trimming removed 4 bases from V and 9 bases from J; junction bases left unmatched: 6. The CDR3: CASSPQTGGEQFF. The CDR3 coding sequence is TGCGCCAGCAGCCCGCAAACAGGGGGTGAGCAGTTCTTC.

The table lists this clonotype with many counts. The chain employs TRBV18 and TRBJ2-2; D is unresolved. The germline CDR1 and CDR2 sequences are KGHSH and LQKENI. The CDR3 extends over 13 amino acids. Trimming stripped 1 base from V and 3 bases from J, with 3 bases between. The CDR3 is CASSPLDTGELFF. Written as DNA, the CDR3 is TGTGCCAGCTCACCACTGGACACCGGGGAGCTGTTTTTT.

In its sample, this clonotype was seen many times. The chain couples TRBV5-1 to TRBJ2-3; 7 bases are a match to TRBD2. This CDR3 comprises 15 residues. Germline CDR1 reads SGHRS; CDR2 reads YFSETQ. The J segment lost 0 bases and the V segment lost 1 base, leaving 2 bases of the junction unmatched. CDR3 coding DNA: TGCGCCAGCAGCTTGACCGGGAGGAGCACAGATACGCAGTATTTT. Encoded protein: CASSLTGRSTDTQYF.

V is TRBV6-1 and J is TRBJ1-2, with D uncertain. The V gene's germline CDR1 is MNHNS and CDR2 SASEGT. V lost 8 bases and J lost 1, with 14 bases in between. The CDR3 loop spans 14 amino acids. The CDR3 DNA is TGTGCCAGCCGGGAGGGCGGAAATAACTATGGCTACACCTTC. Its translation: CASREGGNNYGYTF.

The rearrangement links TRBV24-1 to TRBJ1-5, with 7 bases fitting TRBD1. This CDR3 comprises 17 residues. The V and J ends lost 0 bases and 4 bases, in that order; junction bases with no gene match: 8. Germline CDR1 is KGHDR and CDR2 is SFDVKD. CDR3 DNA sequence: TGTGCCACCAGTGATTTGGAGAGACAGGGTTCGAATCAGCCCCAGCATTTT. Amino acids: CATSDLERQGSNQPQHF.

The chain joins TRBV12-3 or TRBV12-4 to TRBJ2-7; tentatively, D is TRBD1 (7 bases). Trimming took 5 bases from V and 3 from J, leaving 20 bases between them. The CDR3 is 16 residues long. The CDR3 loop is CASSPGTDMGGYEQYF. As DNA, the CDR3 is TGTGCCAGCAGTCCTGGGACAGACATGGGGGGCTACGAGCAGTACTTC.

There are many counts of this clonotype. The chain combines TRBV5-1 with TRBJ2-1, with D perhaps given as TRBD1 or TRBD2 (7 bases each). Germline lookup yields CDR1 SGHRS and CDR2 YFSETQ. V shed 7 bases and J shed 2 bases, with 19 bases lying between them. This CDR3 is 16 amino acids long. DNA for the CDR3: TGCGCCAGCTCCGGGGGAGGGGGCATCGCCTACAATGAGCAGTTCTTC. It encodes CASSGGGGIAYNEQFF.

This clonotype was detected a few times. The chain couples TRBV28 to TRBJ2-7, with 10 bases fitting TRBD2. The ends lost 5 bases at V and 0 bases at J; junction bases unmatched: 10. Germline CDR1 reads MDHEN; CDR2 reads SYDVKM. This CDR3 region has 17 residues. CDR3 DNA sequence: TGTGCCAGCAGTACCGGACTAGCGGAACGGAGCTCCTACGAGCAGTACTTC. Residues: CASSTGLAERSSYEQYF.

This clonotype was seen a few times. The CDR3 nucleotides read TGTGCCATCAGTGCCCAGGGTGACTCCTACGAGCAGTACTTC. Translation: CAISAQGDSYEQYF. V gene TRBV10-3 combines with J gene TRBJ2-7, with D perhaps matching TRBD1 (5 bases). Trimming took 4 bases from V and 0 from J, leaving 10 bases between them. The CDR3 covers 14 residues. In germline, CDR1 is ENHRY, CDR2 SYGVKD.

This clonotype was seen at least ten times. The chain links TRBV2 to TRBJ2-5; maybe TRBD2 (5 bases). The germline V and J ends were trimmed by 8 bases and 5 bases, with 18 bases remaining between them. Germline CDR1 and CDR2: SNHLY and FYNNEI. This CDR3 has 14 amino acids. As DNA, the CDR3 is TGTGCCAGCGGAGAGACGGGGTCCGGGGAGACCCAGTACTTC. Protein sequence: CASGETGSGETQYF.

This clonotype showed up many times. The chain links TRBV11-1 to TRBJ2-1; 16 nucleotides match TRBD2. Trimming cost V 4 bases and J 9 bases; bases outside gene matches: 9. The CDR3 contains 17 residues. Germline CDR1 SGHAT, CDR2 FQDESV (reference sequence). The CDR3 here is CASSSHAGLAGGGEQFF. DNA for the CDR3: TGTGCCAGCAGCTCCCACGCGGGACTAGCGGGAGGGGGTGAGCAGTTCTTC.

This clonotype was detected many times. The V and J genes are TRBV7-9 and TRBJ2-1; 11 nucleotides align to TRBD1. Germline CDR1 reads SEHNR; CDR2 reads FQNEAQ (reference sequence). The CDR3 runs to 16 residues. V lost 1 base and J lost 12; bases outside the gene matches: 11. The chain's CDR3 is CASSLDPGQGGGGQFF. In DNA, the CDR3 is TGTGCCAGCAGCTTAGATCCGGGACAGGGGGGTGGTGGGCAGTTCTTC.

V is TRBV6-5 and J is TRBJ2-7, with unresolved D. CDR1 and CDR2 from the germline V gene are MNHEY and SVGAGI. The V end was cut by 0 bases, the J end by 1 base, with 4 bases between. The CDR3 loop spans 13 amino acids. Written as DNA, the CDR3 is TGTGCCAGCAGTTACTCAAGATCCTACGAGCAGTACTTC. Its protein is CASSYSRSYEQYF.

Many counts were recorded for this clonotype. The chain uses TRBV7-3 and TRBJ2-1; 10 positions agree with TRBD2. CDR3 length: 15 residues. With 3 bases clipped from V and 6 bases from J, the junction kept 5 bases outside the gene matches. The germline CDR1 and CDR2 sequences are SGHTA and FQGTGA. The CDR3 loop is CASSFGLAEGNEQFF. The CDR3 nucleotides are TGTGCCAGCAGCTTTGGACTAGCGGAAGGCAATGAGCAGTTCTTC.

V is TRBV6-1 and J is TRBJ2-7, with D perhaps being TRBD1 or TRBD2 (5 bases each). V lost 7 bases to trimming and J lost 3 bases, with 13 bases between them. This CDR3 comprises 13 residues. Germline CDR1 and CDR2: MNHNS and SASEGT. CDR3 residues: CASTLDSGYEQYF. The CDR3, as DNA: TGTGCCAGCACACTAGACAGCGGCTACGAGCAGTACTTC.

This clonotype was seen more than once but under ten times. The rearrangement uses TRBV7-3 and TRBJ2-7; D is perhaps TRBD1 (6 bases). The CDR3 extends over 17 amino acids. V dropped 1 base and J dropped 2 bases, with 18 bases sitting between them. Germline V gene data show CDR1 as SGHTA and CDR2 as FQGTGA. In DNA form, the CDR3 reads TGTGCCAGCAGCTTAATGGGACACGATTCGGGGCCCTACGAGCAGTACTTC. Protein: CASSLMGHDSGPYEQYF.

This clonotype was counted between two and nine times. This chain joins TRBV25-1 and TRBJ2-7; 7 positions match TRBD1. CDR1 is MGHDK, CDR2 SYGVNS, per germline. V was clipped by 4 bases and J by 3 bases; unmatched bases: 12. The length of the CDR3 is 16 residues. The CDR3 loop is CASSGGTRSGGYEQYF. The CDR3 nucleotides read TGTGCCAGCAGTGGGGGGACCAGGTCAGGGGGCTACGAGCAGTACTTC.

This clonotype appeared a single time. This could be a read error, since a much larger clone is one nucleotide away. The V call is TRBV12-3 or TRBV12-4, the J call TRBJ2-1, with 7 bases that match TRBD2. The CDR3 contains 15 residues. The CDR3 sequence is CASSYLLPGRDEQSF. CDR3 coding DNA: TGTGCCAGCAGCTACCTTCTCCCAGGGAGGGATGAGCAGTCCTTC.

This chain joins TRBV20-1 and TRBJ1-3; D gene ambiguous. The ends were cut back, 4 bases at V and 0 bases at J, with 22 bases in the middle. CDR3 length: 18 residues. Germline V gives CDR1 DFQATT, CDR2 SNEGSKA (reference sequence). Written as DNA, the CDR3 is TGCAGTGCTATGTGGAAAGTCGGCGGCTCTCCCTCTGGAAACACCATATATTTT. This encodes CSAMWKVGGSPSGNTIYF.

V is TRBV9 and J is TRBJ2-1; possible D gene TRBD2, 6 bases. Germline values: CDR1 SGDLS, CDR2 YYNGEE. This CDR3 has 16 amino acids. The V end lost 1 base, the J end lost 1 base, and 12 bases lay between the germline ends. CDR3: CASSVKWGLSYNEQFF. CDR3 sequence (DNA): TGTGCCAGCAGCGTAAAGTGGGGACTTTCCTACAATGAGCAGTTCTTC.

This clonotype has a count of ten or more. CDR3 in amino acids: CASSYRHLQGYYGYTF. The CDR3 bases are TGTGCCAGCAGTTACCGACACCTTCAGGGGTACTATGGCTACACCTTC. The gene calls are TRBV6-5 and TRBJ1-2; a possible D gene is TRBD1 (6 bases). Germline CDR1 and CDR2: MNHEY and SVGAGI. The CDR3 is 16 amino acids. V lost 2 bases, J lost 3 bases, and 16 bases lay in between.

In this sample, this clonotype turned up a few times. J is TRBJ2-4 and V is TRBV30, with TRBD2 as a possible D gene (5 bases). The CDR3 contains 13 residues. Germline CDR1 reads GTSNPN; CDR2 reads SVGIG (reference sequence). Trimming removed 7 bases from V and 8 bases from J, with 18 bases in between. The CDR3 region has the DNA TGTGCCTCCTCAACCGGTCACGGGGACATTCAGTACTTC. This sequence encodes CASSTGHGDIQYF.

There are many counts of this clonotype. The chain recombines TRBV20-1 with TRBJ2-1, with TRBD2 identical over 12 bases. The CDR3 consists of 14 residues. Germline assignment: CDR1 DFQATT and CDR2 SNEGSKA (reference sequence). V gave up 3 bases and J gave up 8 bases; unmatched junction bases: 5. The CDR3: CSASRASGRDEQFF. CDR3 in DNA: TGCAGTGCTAGTAGGGCTAGCGGGAGGGATGAGCAGTTCTTC.

This clonotype was counted ten times or more. The V call is TRBV2, the J call TRBJ2-2; 9 bases fit TRBD1. The CDR3 loop spans 14 amino acids. J was trimmed by 4 bases and V by 5 bases; bases with no gene match: 2. CDR1 and CDR2 (germline): SNHLY, FYNNEI. CDR3 sequence: CASSRQGGTGELFF. The CDR3 DNA reads TGTGCCAGCAGTCGACAGGGGGGCACCGGGGAGCTGTTTTTT.

This CDR3 is CASSSGDSDTGELFF. CDR3 nucleotide sequence: TGCGCCAGCAGTAGCGGGGATAGCGACACCGGGGAGCTGTTTTTT. The V call is TRBV5-1, the J call TRBJ2-2; 8 bases match TRBD2. CDR1 and CDR2 from the germline V gene are SGHRS and YFSETQ. The CDR3 runs 15 residues. The V segment lost 5 bases and the J segment 3 bases; nucleotides outside the gene matches: 6.

The J gene is TRBJ2-4, the V gene TRBV7-9; D is possibly TRBD1 (6 bases). Per the germline V gene, CDR1 is SEHNR and CDR2 is FQNEAQ (reference sequence). Trimming removed 5 bases at V and 0 bases at J, with 14 bases between. The CDR3 has 16 amino acids. The CDR3 here is CASSAYQGLAKNIQYF. CDR3 coding DNA: TGTGCCAGCAGCGCCTACCAGGGGTTAGCCAAAAACATTCAGTACTTC.

This chain uses TRBV7-3 with TRBJ2-2; 8 nucleotides match TRBD2. After removal of 0 bases from V and 5 bases from J, the junction contained 8 bases not matched to a gene. The CDR3 totals 17 residues. CDR1 and CDR2 (germline): SGHTA, FQGTGA. DNA for the CDR3: TGTGCCAGCAGCTTAACCGAGCGGGAGCTGTGGACCGGGGAGCTGTTTTTT. Protein: CASSLTERELWTGELFF.

In this sample, this clonotype turned up many times. The rearrangement uses TRBV11-2 and TRBJ1-1; D ambiguous. From germline, CDR1 is SGHAT and CDR2 FQNNGV. V gave up 5 bases and J gave up 0 bases, with 13 bases separating them. There are 15 residues in the CDR3. CDR3 sequence: CASSRWTDLNTEAFF. CDR3 sequence (DNA): TGTGCCAGCAGCCGTTGGACGGACCTGAACACTGAAGCTTTCTTT.

This clonotype was recorded at least ten times. The V gene is TRBV28, the J gene TRBJ2-7; D ambiguous. The CDR3 spans 16 residues. V gave up 4 bases and J gave up 3 bases, with 19 bases separating them. Germline V gene sequence: CDR1 MDHEN, CDR2 SYDVKM. The CDR3 bases are TGTGCCAGCAGTTCGAACAGCCACTCGCCCCGCTACGAGCAGTACTTC. This gives the protein CASSSNSHSPRYEQYF.